The table lists the clone carrying this T cell receptor (beta chain) with a few counts. Its antigen is unknown. A clone one base away is much larger, so this may be a read error. Sort purity for all populations was recorded as exceeding 98%. Expressed TCRB transcripts were sequenced, since all the RNA that had been isolated was reverse transcribed. Libraries were prepared by immunoSEQ multiplex PCR; TCRdb keeps only in-frame clonotypes and omits some of them. The table includes around 340,000 clones, approximately 8.2% detected once. Trimming removed 2 bases from V and 1 base from J, with 7 bases in between. Germline loops: CDR1 SGHNT, CDR2 YYREEE (reference sequence). The CDR3 contains 14 residues. The data derive from a study of beta chain features in type 1 diabetes. Broader study findings: Insertion counts at VDJ junctions were lower in type 1 diabetes patients, who also showed more deletions there.

The sequenced material came from central memory CD4+ T cells from blood. The chain has TRBV5-4 and TRBJ2-4; possible D gene TRBD1, 6 bases. The source of this sequence is a woman between 18 and 29 years old in good health. CDR3 nucleotide sequence: TGTGCCAGCAGCTTCCAGGGGGCCAAAAACATTCAGTACTTC. Amino acid sequence: CASSFQGAKNIQYF. Full variable domain (rest looked up from reference TRBV5-4 and TRBJ2-4): ETGVTQSPTHLIKTRGQQVTLRCSSQSGHNTVSWYQQALGQGPQFIFQYYREEENGRGNFPPRFSGLQFPNYSSELNVNALELDDSALYLCASSFQGAKNIQYFGAGTRLSVL.